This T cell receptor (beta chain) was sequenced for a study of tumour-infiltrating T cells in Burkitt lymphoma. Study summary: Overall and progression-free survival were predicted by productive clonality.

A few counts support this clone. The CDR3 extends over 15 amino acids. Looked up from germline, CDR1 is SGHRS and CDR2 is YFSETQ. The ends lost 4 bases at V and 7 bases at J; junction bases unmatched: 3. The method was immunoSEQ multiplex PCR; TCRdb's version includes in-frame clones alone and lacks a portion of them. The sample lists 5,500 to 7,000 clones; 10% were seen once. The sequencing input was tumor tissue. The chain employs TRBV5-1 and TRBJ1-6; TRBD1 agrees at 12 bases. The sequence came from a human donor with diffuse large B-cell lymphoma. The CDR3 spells CASSTGTGGNSPLHF. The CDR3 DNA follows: TGCGCCAGCAGCACCGGGACAGGGGGCAATTCACCCCTCCACTTT.